The TCR beta chain described here comes from a study of OX40 agonist ivuxolimab in advanced cancers. General notes on the study: Ivuxolimab was a fully human IgG2 agonistic monoclonal antibody targeting the costimulatory receptor OX40 (CD134). Prior anti-PD-1, anti-PD-L1 or anti-CTLA-4 therapy was permitted, and about two fifths of dose-escalation patients had received checkpoint inhibitors. Peripheral TCRbeta sequencing aimed to test whether ivuxolimab altered TCR sequence diversity and caused clonal T-cell expansion. Partial responses occurred in three dose-escalation patients, of whom one had hepatocellular carcinoma and two had cutaneous melanoma. The paper reports the monotherapy dose-escalation portion (N of about 50 patients) of the phase I ivuxolimab trial. Intravenous ivuxolimab was administered to patients every 2 weeks at six dose levels: 0.01, 0.1, 0.3, 1.5, 3 and 10 mg/kg. Of the 50 or so patients in dose escalation, around 20 had hepatocellular carcinoma, roughly 15 had melanoma, 9 had renal cell carcinoma and 9 had head and neck cancer. A male proportion of roughly 80% and a mean age of approximately 62 years, ranging from roughly 23 to 79, were recorded for the dose-escalation cohort.

What the authors observed across the whole study: Low levels of normalized T-cell clonal expansion were also seen in some patients who did not respond. The antigen specificity of the clonally expanded peripheral T cells was not determined. In partial responders in the 0.1-3.0 mg/kg groups, normalized peripheral clonal expansion was found to be among the lowest, especially among CD8+ T cells. At doses from 0.1 to 3.0 mg/kg, clonal expansion was seen in both CD4+ and CD8+ blood T cells between baseline and week 6. After ivuxolimab, more expanded clones were found on average in CD8+ T cells than in CD4+ T cells.

Concerning this clone: The specificity of this receptor is unknown. Base qualities are missing; no much larger clone stands one base away.

Patients with a history of autoimmune disease or receiving systemic immunosuppression were excluded from the trial. Peripheral blood for TCR sequencing was drawn from every dose cohort at baseline, at cycle 4 day 1 and at cycle 7 day 1. Samples came from an open-label, multicenter, first-in-human phase I dose-escalation trial of ivuxolimab. Adults with locally advanced or metastatic melanoma, renal cell carcinoma, hepatocellular carcinoma or head and neck squamous cell carcinoma were enrolled in the trial. Before TCR sequencing, CD4+ and CD8+ T cells were separately sorted from peripheral blood. Genomic DNA was extracted from sorted cells for sequencing of the TCRbeta CDR3 region. TCRbeta CDR3 regions were sequenced using the immunoSEQ Assay. TCRdb retrieved this table from immuneACCESS and kept in-frame rearrangements only. Not all clones are present; in checked studies, unresolved V genes account for under half, and no reason is known for the remainder. Present in this sample are 28,000 or so clones, 75% to 90% of which were seen just once. 34% of the sample is in the top ten clones.

V drops 1 base and J drops 6 bases, leaving 5 bases in between. Its CDR3 holds 12 amino acids, cysteine through phenylalanine. The entry retains the CDR3 DNA only, 36 bases that are in frame from base 1. As encoded in the germline V gene (reference sequence), CDR1 is SEHNR while CDR2 is FQNEAQ. The specimen was CD4+ or CD8+ T cells sorted from blood, collected in a trial of the OX40 agonist ivuxolimab. In this chain, TRBV7-9 is recombined with TRBJ2-3; no D gene is confidently identified. This receptor was taken from an adult with an advanced solid tumor such as melanoma, head and neck, liver or kidney cancer. The sequence in DNA is TGTGCCAGCAGCTTAGTTGCTGATACGCAGTATTTT. Its coded protein is CASSLVADTQYF.